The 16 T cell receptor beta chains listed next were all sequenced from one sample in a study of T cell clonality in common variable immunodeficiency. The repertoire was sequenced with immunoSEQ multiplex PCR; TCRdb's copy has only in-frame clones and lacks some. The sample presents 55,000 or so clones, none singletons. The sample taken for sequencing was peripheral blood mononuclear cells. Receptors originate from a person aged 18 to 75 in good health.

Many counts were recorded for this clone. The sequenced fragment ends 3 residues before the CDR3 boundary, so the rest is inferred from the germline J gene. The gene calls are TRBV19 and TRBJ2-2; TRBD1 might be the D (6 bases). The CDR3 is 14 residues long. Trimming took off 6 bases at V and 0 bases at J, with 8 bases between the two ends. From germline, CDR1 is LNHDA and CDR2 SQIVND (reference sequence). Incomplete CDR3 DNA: TGTGCCAGTAGGCGACAGGCGAACACCGGGGAG. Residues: CASRRQANTGE. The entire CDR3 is CASRRQANTGELFF.

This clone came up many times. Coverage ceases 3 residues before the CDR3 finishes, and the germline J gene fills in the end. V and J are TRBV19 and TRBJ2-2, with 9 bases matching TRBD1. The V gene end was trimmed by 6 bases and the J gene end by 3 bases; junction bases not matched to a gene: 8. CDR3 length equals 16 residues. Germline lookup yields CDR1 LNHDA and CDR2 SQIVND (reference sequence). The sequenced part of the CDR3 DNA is TGTGCCAGTAGCCCTGGGAGGACAGGGGACACCGGGGAG. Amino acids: CASSPGRTGDTGE. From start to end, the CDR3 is CASSPGRTGDTGELFF. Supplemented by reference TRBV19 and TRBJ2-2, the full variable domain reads DGGITQSPKYLFRKEGQNVTLSCEQNLNHDAMYWYRQDPGQGLRLIYYSQIVNDFQKGDIAEGYSVSREKKESFPLTVTSAQKNPTAFYLCASSPGRTGDTGELFFGEGSRLTVL.

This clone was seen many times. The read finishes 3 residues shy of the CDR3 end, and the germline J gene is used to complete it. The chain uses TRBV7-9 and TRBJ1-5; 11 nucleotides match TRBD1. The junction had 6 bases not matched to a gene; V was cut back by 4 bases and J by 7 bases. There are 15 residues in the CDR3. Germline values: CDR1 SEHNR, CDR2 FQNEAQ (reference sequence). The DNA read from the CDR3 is TGTGCCAGCAGCTCGGGACAGGGGGTAGGGCAGCCC. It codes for CASSSGQGVGQP. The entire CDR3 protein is CASSSGQGVGQPQHF.

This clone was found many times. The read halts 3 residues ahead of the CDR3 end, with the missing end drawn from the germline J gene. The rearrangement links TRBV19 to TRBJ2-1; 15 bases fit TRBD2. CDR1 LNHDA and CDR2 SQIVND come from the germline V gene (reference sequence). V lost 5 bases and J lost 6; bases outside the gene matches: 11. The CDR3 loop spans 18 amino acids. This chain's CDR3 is CASSGGLAGGLGFNEQFF. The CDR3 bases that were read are TGTGCCAGTAGTGGGGGACTAGCGGGAGGCTTAGGCTTCAATGAG.

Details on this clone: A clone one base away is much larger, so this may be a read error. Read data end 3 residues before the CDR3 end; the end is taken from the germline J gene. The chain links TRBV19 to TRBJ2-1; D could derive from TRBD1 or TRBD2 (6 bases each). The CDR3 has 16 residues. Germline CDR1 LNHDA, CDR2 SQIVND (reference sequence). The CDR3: CATSIGGGGSYNEQFF. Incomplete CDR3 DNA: TGTGCCACTAGTATAGGAGGAGGGGGCTCCTACAATGAG.

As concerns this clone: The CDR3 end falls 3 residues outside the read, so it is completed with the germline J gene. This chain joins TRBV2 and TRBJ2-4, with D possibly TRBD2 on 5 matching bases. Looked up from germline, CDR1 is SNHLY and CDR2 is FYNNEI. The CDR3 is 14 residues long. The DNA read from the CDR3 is TGTGCCAGCACCGGGGTGAACGGCAATCAGCCT. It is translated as CASTGVNGNQP. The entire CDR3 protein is CASTGVNGNQPQYF.

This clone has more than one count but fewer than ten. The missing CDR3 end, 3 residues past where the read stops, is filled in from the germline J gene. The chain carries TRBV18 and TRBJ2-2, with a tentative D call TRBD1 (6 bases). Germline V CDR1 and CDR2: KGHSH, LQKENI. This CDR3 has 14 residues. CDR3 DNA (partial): TGTGCCAGCTCACCGGCACAGGGAGTTTCACCG. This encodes CASSPAQGVSP. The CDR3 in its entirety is CASSPAQGVSPLFF. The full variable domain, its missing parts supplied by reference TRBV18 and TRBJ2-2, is NAGVMQNPRHLVRRRGQEARLRCSPMKGHSHVYWYRQLPEEGLKFMVYLQKENIIDESGMPKERFSAEFPKEGPSILRIQQVVRGDSAAYFCASSPAQGVSPLFFGEGSRLTVL.

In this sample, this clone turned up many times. CDR3 bases read: TGTGCCAGCAGCCCGGGGGCCGGGGAG. This encodes CASSPGAGE. The entire CDR3 reads CASSPGAGELFF. The chain links TRBV11-2 to TRBJ2-2; a possible D gene is TRBD2 (6 bases). The read stops 3 residues short of the end of the CDR3; the missing end is completed from the germline J gene. There are 12 residues in the CDR3. Germline CDR1 reads SGHAT; CDR2 reads FQNNGV. Deletions cut 5 bases from V and 6 bases from J, with 7 bases between.

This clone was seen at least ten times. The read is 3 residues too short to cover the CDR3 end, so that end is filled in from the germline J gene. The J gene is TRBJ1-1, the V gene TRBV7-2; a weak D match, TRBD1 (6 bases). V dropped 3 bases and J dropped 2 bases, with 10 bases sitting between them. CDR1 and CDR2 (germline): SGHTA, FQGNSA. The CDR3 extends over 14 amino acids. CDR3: CASSLSGVNTEAFF. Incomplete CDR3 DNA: TGTGCCAGCAGCTTGTCAGGGGTTAACACTGAA.

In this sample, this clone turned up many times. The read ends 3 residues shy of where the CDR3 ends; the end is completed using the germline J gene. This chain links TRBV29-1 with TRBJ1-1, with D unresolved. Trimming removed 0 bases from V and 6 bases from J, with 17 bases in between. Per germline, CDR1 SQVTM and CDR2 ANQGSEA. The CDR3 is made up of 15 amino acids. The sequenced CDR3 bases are TGCAGCGTTGAAGATTTGGGTCCCTCAGGCCCTGAA. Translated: CSVEDLGPSGPE. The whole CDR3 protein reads CSVEDLGPSGPEAFF.

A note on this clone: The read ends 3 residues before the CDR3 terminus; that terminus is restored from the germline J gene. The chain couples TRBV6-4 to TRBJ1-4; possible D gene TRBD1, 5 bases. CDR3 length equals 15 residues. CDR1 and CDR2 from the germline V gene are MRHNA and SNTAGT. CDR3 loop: CASSDSSGPNSPLFF. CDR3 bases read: TGTGCCAGCAGTGACTCTTCAGGGCCAAATTCACCA.

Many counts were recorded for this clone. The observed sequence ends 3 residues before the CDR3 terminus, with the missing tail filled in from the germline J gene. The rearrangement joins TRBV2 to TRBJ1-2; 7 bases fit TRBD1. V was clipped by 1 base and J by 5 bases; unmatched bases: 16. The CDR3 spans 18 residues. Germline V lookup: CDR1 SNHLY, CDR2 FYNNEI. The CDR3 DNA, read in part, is TGTGCCAGCAGTGAAGAAAACGGAAAGAGGGGGCTAAGTTATGGC. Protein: CASSEENGKRGLSYG. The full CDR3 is CASSEENGKRGLSYGYTF.

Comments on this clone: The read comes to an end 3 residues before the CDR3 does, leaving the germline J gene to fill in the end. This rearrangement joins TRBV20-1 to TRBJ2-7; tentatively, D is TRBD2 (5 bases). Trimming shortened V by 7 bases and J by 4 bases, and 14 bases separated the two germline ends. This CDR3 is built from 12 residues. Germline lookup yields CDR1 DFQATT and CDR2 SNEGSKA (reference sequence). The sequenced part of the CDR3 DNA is TGCAGTGGGAGCGGCGGAACGTACGAG. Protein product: CSGSGGTYE. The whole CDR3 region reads CSGSGGTYEQYF.

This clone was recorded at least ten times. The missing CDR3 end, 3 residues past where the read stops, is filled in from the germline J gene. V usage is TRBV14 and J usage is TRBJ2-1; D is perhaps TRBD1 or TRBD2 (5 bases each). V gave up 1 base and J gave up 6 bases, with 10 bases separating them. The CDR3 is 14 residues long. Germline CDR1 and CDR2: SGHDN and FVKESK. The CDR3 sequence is CASSQASGSNEQFF. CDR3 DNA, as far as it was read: TGTGCCAGCAGCCAAGCCTCAGGGAGCAATGAG.

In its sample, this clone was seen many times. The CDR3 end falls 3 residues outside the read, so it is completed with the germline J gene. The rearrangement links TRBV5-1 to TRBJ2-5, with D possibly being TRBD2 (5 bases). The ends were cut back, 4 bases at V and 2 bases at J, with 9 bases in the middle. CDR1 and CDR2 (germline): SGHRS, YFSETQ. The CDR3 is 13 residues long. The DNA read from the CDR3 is TGCGCCAGCAGCCAGTCGGGGCAAGAGACC. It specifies CASSQSGQET. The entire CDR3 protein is CASSQSGQETQYF.

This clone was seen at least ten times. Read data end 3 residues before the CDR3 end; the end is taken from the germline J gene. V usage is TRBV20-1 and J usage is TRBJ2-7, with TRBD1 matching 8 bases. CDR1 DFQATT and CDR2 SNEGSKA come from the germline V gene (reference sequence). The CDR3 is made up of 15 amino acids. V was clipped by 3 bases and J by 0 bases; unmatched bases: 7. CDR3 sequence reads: CSARAGQEDSYEQYF. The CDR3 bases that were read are TGCAGTGCTAGGGCGGGACAGGAGGACTCCTACGAG.